The 32 T cell receptor beta chains reported below all come from one sample, sequenced in a study of shared clonotypes between healthy human individuals. Clones were read by immunoSEQ multiplex PCR, and TCRdb kept only the in-frame ones, dropping some. Of roughly 1 million clones in the sample, about four fifths were seen once. Sequences were obtained from memory CD4+ T cells from PBMCs. Indicated subset: CD45RA-negative fraction. These receptors were collected from a man between 18 and 35 years old in good health. Some clones in this sample may be carry-over from other donors' samples.

The chain couples TRBV5-5 to TRBJ2-7, with TRBD1 identical over 8 bases. This CDR3 comprises 18 residues. J was trimmed by 0 bases and V by 0 bases; bases with no gene match: 11. CDR1 SGHKS and CDR2 YYEKEE come from the germline V gene (reference sequence). The CDR3 loop reads CASSLAGQGAQGSYEQYF. The CDR3 DNA reads TGTGCCAGCAGCTTGGCCGGGCAGGGGGCCCAGGGCTCCTACGAGCAGTACTTC.

The chain carries TRBV7-9 and TRBJ2-7, with D possibly TRBD1 on 5 matching bases. This CDR3 region has 14 residues. The V gene lost 1 base and the J gene lost 2 bases, with 9 bases spanning the gap. Per germline, CDR1 SEHNR and CDR2 FQNEAQ (reference sequence). CDR3 bases: TGTGCCAGCAGCTTAGTTAGGGGAACCTACGAGCAGTACTTC. Its translation is CASSLVRGTYEQYF.

The chain recombines TRBV7-2 with TRBJ2-2; TRBD2 matches 7 bases. The CDR3 is made up of 16 amino acids. Germline assignment: CDR1 SGHTA and CDR2 FQGNSA. J gave up 2 bases and V 3 bases, and 6 bases lay outside the gene matches. The CDR3 DNA sequence: TGTGCCAGCAGCTTTCTACCAGCGGGAAACACCGGGGAGCTGTTTTTT. Translating gives CASSFLPAGNTGELFF.

The chain links TRBV2 to TRBJ1-1; a weak D match, TRBD1 (6 bases). The V and J ends lost 4 bases and 4 bases respectively, with 13 bases between them. Germline lookup yields CDR1 SNHLY and CDR2 FYNNEI. The CDR3 runs 14 residues. DNA of the CDR3: TGTGCCAGCAGTGGTGAGGGGGGAATCACTGAAGCTTTCTTT. Protein sequence: CASSGEGGITEAFF.

The sample holds one count of this clone. V is TRBV27 and J is TRBJ2-3; D unresolved. This CDR3 is built from 11 residues. V lost 8 bases, J lost 2 bases, and 5 bases lay in between. Germline V lookup: CDR1 MNHEY, CDR2 SMNVEV (reference sequence). The CDR3: CASGYTDTQYF. As DNA, the CDR3 is TGTGCCAGCGGATACACAGATACGCAGTATTTT.

The gene calls are TRBV28 and TRBJ2-2, with 11 bases lining up with TRBD2. The J segment lost 4 bases and the V segment lost 6 bases, leaving 1 base of the junction unmatched. Germline loops: CDR1 MDHEN, CDR2 SYDVKM. The CDR3 length is 14 residues. As DNA, the CDR3 is TGTGCCAGCAGACTAGCGGGAGCCACCGGGGAGCTGTTTTTT. Amino acid sequence: CASRLAGATGELFF.

The V and J genes are TRBV27 and TRBJ2-2; tentatively, D is TRBD1 (5 bases). CDR1 and CDR2 (germline): MNHEY, SMNVEV (reference sequence). The CDR3 loop spans 15 amino acids. The ends were cut back, 5 bases at V and 5 bases at J, with 15 bases in the middle. The CDR3 reads CASSIQGGNTGELFF. The CDR3 region has the DNA TGTGCCAGCAGTATCCAGGGCGGTAATACCGGGGAGCTGTTTTTT.

The gene calls are TRBV28 and TRBJ2-5; 8 bases align to TRBD1. The CDR3 sequence is 13 residues long. Per germline, CDR1 MDHEN and CDR2 SYDVKM. Trimming took 11 bases from V and 7 from J; bases not matched to a gene: 12. The chain's CDR3 is CAGKTGAWGTQYF. The CDR3 DNA reads TGTGCCGGAAAGACAGGGGCTTGGGGGACCCAGTACTTC.

The rearrangement uses TRBV5-1 and TRBJ2-7; D tentatively reads TRBD1 or TRBD2 (5 bases each). The CDR3 sequence is 15 residues long. Germline assignment: CDR1 SGHRS and CDR2 YFSETQ. V lost 3 bases and J 0 bases, leaving 13 bases between the germline ends. CDR3 sequence: CASSSLRDGSYEQYF. In DNA, the CDR3 is TGCGCCAGCAGCTCACTCCGGGACGGCTCCTACGAGCAGTACTTC.

The chain recombines TRBV5-1 with TRBJ2-1, with 10 bases that match TRBD2. Germline assignment: CDR1 SGHRS and CDR2 YFSETQ. The CDR3 extends over 16 amino acids. After removal of 1 base from V and 8 bases from J, the junction contained 9 bases not matched to a gene. CDR3 nucleotide sequence: TGCGCCAGCAGCTTGCGGGCTAGCGGGAGTGGGGATGAGCAGTTCTTC. Amino acid sequence: CASSLRASGSGDEQFF.

The V and J genes are TRBV4-2 and TRBJ1-4; D gene uncertain. The germline V gene encodes CDR1 LGHNA and CDR2 YNFKEQ. V lost 0 bases to trimming and J lost 0 bases, with 8 bases between them. The CDR3 has 16 amino acids. CDR3 protein: CASSQEVRATNEKLFF. The DNA for the CDR3 is TGTGCCAGCAGCCAAGAGGTGCGGGCAACTAATGAAAAACTGTTTTTT.

The chain carries TRBV6-6 and TRBJ1-6, with TRBD1 matching over 8 bases. J lost 8 bases, V lost 7 bases, and 4 bases had no gene match. The CDR3 totals 13 residues. Germline V lookup: CDR1 MNHNY, CDR2 SVGAGI (reference sequence). The CDR3 coding sequence is TGTGCCAGCACCACAGGGGGTTATTCACCCCTCCACTTT. It codes for CASTTGGYSPLHF.

The chain couples TRBV7-2 to TRBJ2-3; 9 positions match TRBD1. This CDR3 comprises 13 residues. Germline loops: CDR1 SGHTA, CDR2 FQGNSA. V trimming: 3 bases; J trimming: 5 bases; junction bases outside the gene matches: 0. This chain's CDR3 is CASSLDRGDTQYF. CDR3 DNA: TGTGCCAGCAGCTTGGACAGGGGAGATACGCAGTATTTT.

The J gene is TRBJ2-5, the V gene TRBV2; D is undetermined. Germline V gene lookup returns CDR1 SNHLY and CDR2 FYNNEI. V lost 4 bases and J lost 3, with 12 bases in between. CDR3 length: 14 residues. CDR3 coding DNA: TGTGCCAGCAGTGCCTACAGTTGGAAAGAGACCCAGTACTTC. Translated: CASSAYSWKETQYF. Together with reference TRBV2 and TRBJ2-5, the CDR3 gives the full variable domain: EPEVTQTPSHQVTQMGQEVILRCVPISNHLYFYWYRQILGQKVEFLVSFYNNEISEKSEIFDDQFSVERPDGSNFTLKIRSTKLEDSAMYFCASSAYSWKETQYFGPGTRLLVL.

This clone was picked up many times. J is TRBJ2-1 and V is TRBV7-3; 11 bases line up with TRBD2. CDR1 is SGHTA and CDR2 is FQGTGA in the germline V gene. The trim removed 5 bases at V and 1 base at J, leaving 10 bases unmatched. The CDR3 has 18 residues. The CDR3 nucleotides read TGTGCCAGCAGCCAAGGGGGGACTAGCGGAAGATCCTACAATGAGCAGTTCTTC. It encodes CASSQGGTSGRSYNEQFF. The complete variable domain, with remaining parts taken from reference TRBV7-3 and TRBJ2-1, reads GAGVSQTPSNKVTEKGKYVELRCDPISGHTALYWYRQSLGQGPEFLIYFQGTGAADDSGLPNDRFFAVRPEGSVSTLKIQRTERGDSAVYLCASSQGGTSGRSYNEQFFGPGTRLTVL.

This clone was seen a handful of times. The genes are TRBV6-1 and TRBJ1-5; D is ambiguous. V was cut by 4 bases and J by 4 bases, with 8 bases left in between. CDR1 and CDR2 (germline): MNHNS, SASEGT. CDR3 length: 13 residues. In DNA, the CDR3 is TGTGCCAGCAGTGCGGAGTCTAATCAGCCCCAGCATTTT. As protein: CASSAESNQPQHF.

A remark on this clone: A far bigger clonotype differs at one base, so this is likely a read error. CDR3 coding DNA: TGCGCCAGCAGATTGGACACAGATACGCAGTATTTT. This codes for CASRLDTDTQYF. This chain links TRBV5-1 with TRBJ2-3; D unresolved. The germline V gene has CDR1 SGHRS and CDR2 YFSETQ. The CDR3 covers 12 residues.

This chain joins TRBV29-1 and TRBJ2-2, with TRBD2 matching over 7 bases. The CDR3 covers 15 residues. V was pared by 6 bases and J by 4 bases, with 11 bases of the junction left unmatched. Germline lookup yields CDR1 SQVTM and CDR2 ANQGSEA. The CDR3 DNA reads as TGCAGCGTCCAAACGGGAGGCAGTGGCACCGGGGAGCTGTTTTTT. It is translated as CSVQTGGSGTGELFF.

Note on this clone: Other DNA sequences in the sample encode the same CDR3. This chain joins TRBV28 and TRBJ2-7; 7 positions agree with TRBD1. Germline V CDR1 and CDR2: MDHEN, SYDVKM. The CDR3 has 15 amino acids. V trimming: 2 bases; J trimming: 4 bases; junction bases outside the gene matches: 8. The CDR3 loop is CASSLPWTGVYEQYF. CDR3 nucleotides: TGTGCCAGCAGTTTACCCTGGACAGGAGTTTACGAGCAGTACTTC.

The chain employs TRBV7-3 and TRBJ2-7; tentatively, D is TRBD2 (5 bases). V dropped 6 bases and J dropped 1 base, with 13 bases sitting between them. The CDR3 loop spans 14 amino acids. Germline values: CDR1 SGHTA, CDR2 FQGTGA. The CDR3 sequence: CASRVDGESYEQYF. Written as DNA, the CDR3 is TGTGCCAGCAGGGTTGACGGGGAGTCCTACGAGCAGTACTTC. Combining the CDR3 with reference TRBV7-3 and TRBJ2-7 gives the whole variable domain GAGVSQTPSNKVTEKGKYVELRCDPISGHTALYWYRQSLGQGPEFLIYFQGTGAADDSGLPNDRFFAVRPEGSVSTLKIQRTERGDSAVYLCASRVDGESYEQYFGPGTRLTVT.

Here the CDR3 DNA reads TGTGCCAGCTCACCACGCTCCGGCGAATTTGGGGAAAAACTGTTTTTT. Protein product: CASSPRSGEFGEKLFF. J is TRBJ1-4 and V is TRBV18; D gene unclear. Germline V CDR1 and CDR2: KGHSH, LQKENI. CDR3 size: 16 residues. Trimming took 1 base from V and 8 from J, leaving 17 bases between them.

The chain links TRBV19 to TRBJ2-2; possible D gene TRBD1, 6 bases. V shed 6 bases and J shed 4 bases, with 24 bases lying between them. This CDR3 is 18 amino acids long. Germline CDR1 LNHDA, CDR2 SQIVND (reference sequence). The CDR3 loop reads CASRSIGGRTESTGELFF. CDR3 coding DNA: TGTGCCAGTAGGTCCATAGGGGGAAGGACAGAGAGCACCGGGGAGCTGTTTTTT.

The chain has TRBV6-6 and TRBJ1-5, with TRBD1 identical over 7 bases. The CDR3 covers 14 residues. V dropped 5 bases and J dropped 2; count of bases not matched to a gene: 3. Germline CDR1 MNHNY, CDR2 SVGAGI (reference sequence). The CDR3 protein is CASSGGTGNQPQHF. Here the CDR3 DNA reads TGTGCCAGCAGTGGTGGGACAGGCAATCAGCCCCAGCATTTT.

As to this clone: Other nucleotide sequences in the sample specify the same CDR3. This chain joins TRBV25-1 and TRBJ2-7, with D uncertain. CDR3 size: 11 residues. The germline V gene has CDR1 MGHDK and CDR2 SYGVNS. V lost 4 bases and J lost 3, with 4 bases in between. The CDR3: CASSAYYEQYF. As DNA, the CDR3 is TGTGCCAGCAGTGCGTACTACGAGCAGTACTTC.

The chain uses TRBV27 and TRBJ2-2; 10 nucleotides match TRBD2. The J segment lost 7 bases and the V segment lost 5 bases, leaving 10 bases of the junction unmatched. Germline V CDR1 and CDR2: MNHEY, SMNVEV (reference sequence). This CDR3 region has 16 residues. The DNA of the CDR3 is TGTGCCAGCAGTGAGTCCAGCGGGAGGGGCCACGGGGAGCTGTTTTTT. Protein product: CASSESSGRGHGELFF.

The chain is built from TRBV6-6 and TRBJ2-5, with 11 bases matching TRBD1. The CDR3 has 16 residues. Germline CDR1 MNHNY, CDR2 SVGAGI (reference sequence). Losses at the gene ends were 5 bases for V and 4 bases for J; bases not matched to a gene: 9. CDR3 in amino acids: CASSGPDRGQGETQYF. In DNA, the CDR3 is TGTGCCAGCAGTGGACCGGACAGGGGGCAGGGAGAGACCCAGTACTTC.

The chain uses TRBV6-5 and TRBJ2-5; D gene ambiguous. This CDR3 has 15 amino acids. The germline CDR1 and CDR2 sequences are MNHEY and SVGAGI. V was trimmed by 5 bases and J by 2 bases, leaving 15 bases between them. CDR3 in DNA: TGTGCCAGCAGTACCACCCTCTATTTACAAGAGACCCAGTACTTC. Residues: CASSTTLYLQETQYF.

V usage is TRBV6-6 and J usage is TRBJ2-1; D is perhaps TRBD1 (6 bases). Trimming removed 5 bases from V and 6 bases from J, with 14 bases in between. There are 14 residues in the CDR3. Germline CDR1 and CDR2: MNHNY and SVGAGI (reference sequence). CDR3 coding DNA: TGTGCCAGCAGTCCGGACAGAGGCAGCAATGAGCAGTTCTTC. It specifies CASSPDRGSNEQFF.

This chain uses TRBV5-5 with TRBJ1-1; D ambiguous. Trimming took off 3 bases at V and 0 bases at J, with 6 bases between the two ends. The CDR3 is 13 residues long. Germline V CDR1 and CDR2: SGHKS, YYEKEE (reference sequence). In DNA, the CDR3 is TGTGCCAGCAGCTATGATGTGAACACTGAAGCTTTCTTT. Residues: CASSYDVNTEAFF.

This chain uses TRBV28 with TRBJ2-7; TRBD1 matches 7 bases. The CDR3 sequence is 15 residues long. V gave up 4 bases and J gave up 3 bases; unmatched junction bases: 9. Germline V gene lookup returns CDR1 MDHEN and CDR2 SYDVKM. The CDR3 loop reads CASSSSQDRIYEQYF. The CDR3, as DNA: TGTGCCAGCAGTTCCTCCCAGGACAGGATCTACGAGCAGTACTTC.

CDR3 sequence reads: CASSPSGDRLGNTIYF. The CDR3 DNA reads as TGTGCCAGCAGCCCTAGCGGGGACAGACTTGGAAACACCATATATTTT. V and J are TRBV7-9 and TRBJ1-3; 7 nucleotides match TRBD1. V shed 5 bases and J 3 bases; nucleotides not matched to a gene: 10. The CDR3 loop spans 16 amino acids. Germline CDR1 is SEHNR and CDR2 is FQNEAQ (reference sequence). Supplemented by reference TRBV7-9 and TRBJ1-3, the full variable domain reads DTGVSQNPRHKITKRGQNVTFRCDPISEHNRLYWYRQTLGQGPEFLTYFQNEAQLEKSRLLSDRFSAERPKGSFSTLEIQRTEQGDSAMYLCASSPSGDRLGNTIYFGEGSWLTVV.

A word on this clone: Distinct nucleotide sequences in the sample also encode this CDR3. The chain couples TRBV28 to TRBJ2-7, with D tentatively TRBD2 (5 bases). The CDR3 is 12 residues long. Germline CDR1 is MDHEN and CDR2 is SYDVKM. V was pared by 5 bases and J by 2 bases, with 7 bases between. The CDR3 sequence is CASSQLAYEQYF. The DNA of the CDR3 is TGTGCCAGCAGTCAACTAGCCTACGAGCAGTACTTC.